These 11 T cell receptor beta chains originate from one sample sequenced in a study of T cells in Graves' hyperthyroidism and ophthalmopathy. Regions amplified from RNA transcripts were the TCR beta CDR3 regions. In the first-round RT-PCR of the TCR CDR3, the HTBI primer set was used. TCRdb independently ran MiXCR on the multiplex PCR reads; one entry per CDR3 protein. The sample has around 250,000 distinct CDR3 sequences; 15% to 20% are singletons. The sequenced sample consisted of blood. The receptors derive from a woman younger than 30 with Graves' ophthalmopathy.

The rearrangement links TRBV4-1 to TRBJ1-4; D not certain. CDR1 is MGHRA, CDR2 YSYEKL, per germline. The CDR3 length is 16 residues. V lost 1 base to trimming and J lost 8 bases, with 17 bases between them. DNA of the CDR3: TGCGCCAGCAGCCAAGGAGCGACGGTGGCGAACGAAAAACTGTTTTTT. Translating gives CASSQGATVANEKLFF.

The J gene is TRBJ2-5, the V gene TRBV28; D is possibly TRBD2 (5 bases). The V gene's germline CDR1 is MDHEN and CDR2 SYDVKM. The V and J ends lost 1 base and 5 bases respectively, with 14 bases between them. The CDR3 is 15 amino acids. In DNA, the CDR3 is TGTGCCAGCAGTTTATCGTCGGGAAGGCATGAGACCCAGTACTTC. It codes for CASSLSSGRHETQYF. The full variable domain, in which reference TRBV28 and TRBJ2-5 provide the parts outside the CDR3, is DVKVTQSSRYLVKRTGEKVFLECVQDMDHENMFWYRQDPGLGLRLIYFSYDVKMKEKGDIPEGYSVSREKKERFSLILESASTNQTSMYLCASSLSSGRHETQYFGPGTRLLVL.

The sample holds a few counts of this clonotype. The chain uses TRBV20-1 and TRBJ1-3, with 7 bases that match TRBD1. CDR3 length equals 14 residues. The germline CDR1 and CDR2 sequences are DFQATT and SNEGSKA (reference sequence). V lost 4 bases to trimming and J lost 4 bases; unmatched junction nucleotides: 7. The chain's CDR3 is CSANRGLSGNTIYF. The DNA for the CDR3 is TGCAGTGCTAATAGGGGGCTATCGGGAAACACCATATATTTT.

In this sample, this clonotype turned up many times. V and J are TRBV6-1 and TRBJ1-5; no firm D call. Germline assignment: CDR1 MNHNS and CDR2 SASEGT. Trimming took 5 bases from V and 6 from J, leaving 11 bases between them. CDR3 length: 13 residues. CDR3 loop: CASSSEVGQPQHF. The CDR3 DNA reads TGTGCCAGCAGTTCGGAGGTCGGTCAGCCCCAGCATTTT.

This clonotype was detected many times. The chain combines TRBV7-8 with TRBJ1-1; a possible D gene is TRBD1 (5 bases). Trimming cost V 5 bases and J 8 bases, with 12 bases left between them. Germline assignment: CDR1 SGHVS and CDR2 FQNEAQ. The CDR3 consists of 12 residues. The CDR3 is CASSGFEGEAFF. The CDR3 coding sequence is TGTGCCAGCAGCGGATTTGAGGGGGAAGCTTTCTTT.

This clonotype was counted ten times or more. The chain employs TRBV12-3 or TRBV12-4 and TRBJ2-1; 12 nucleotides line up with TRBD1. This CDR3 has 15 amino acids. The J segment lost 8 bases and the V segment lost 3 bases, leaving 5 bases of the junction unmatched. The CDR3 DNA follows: TGTGCCAGCAGTTTTGGGACAGGGGGCGGCGATGAGCAGTTCTTC. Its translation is CASSFGTGGGDEQFF.

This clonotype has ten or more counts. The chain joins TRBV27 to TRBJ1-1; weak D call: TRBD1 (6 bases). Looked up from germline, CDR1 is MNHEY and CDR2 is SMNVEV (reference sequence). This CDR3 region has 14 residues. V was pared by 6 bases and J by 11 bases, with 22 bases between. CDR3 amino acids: CASSPLEGGLRAFF. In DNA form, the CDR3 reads TGTGCCAGCAGCCCTTTAGAGGGGGGCCTGAGGGCTTTCTTT.

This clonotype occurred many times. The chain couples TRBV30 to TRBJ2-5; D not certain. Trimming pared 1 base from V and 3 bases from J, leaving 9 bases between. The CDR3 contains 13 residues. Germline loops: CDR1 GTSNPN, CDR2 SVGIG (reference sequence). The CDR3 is CAWSADTKETQYF. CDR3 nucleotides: TGTGCCTGGAGTGCCGACACAAAAGAGACCCAGTACTTC. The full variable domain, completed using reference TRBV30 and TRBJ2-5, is SQTIHQWPATLVQPVGSPLSLECTVEGTSNPNLYWYRQAAGRGLQLLFYSVGIGQISSEVPQNLSASRPQDRQFILSSKKLLLSDSGFYLCAWSADTKETQYFGPGTRLLVL.

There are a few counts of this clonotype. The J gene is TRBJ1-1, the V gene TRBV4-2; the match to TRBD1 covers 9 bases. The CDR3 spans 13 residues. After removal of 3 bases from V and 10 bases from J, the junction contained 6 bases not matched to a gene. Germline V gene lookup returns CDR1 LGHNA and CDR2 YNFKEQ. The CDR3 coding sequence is TGTGCCAGCAGCCAGGGGACAGGGCAGGCAGCTTTCTTT. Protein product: CASSQGTGQAAFF.

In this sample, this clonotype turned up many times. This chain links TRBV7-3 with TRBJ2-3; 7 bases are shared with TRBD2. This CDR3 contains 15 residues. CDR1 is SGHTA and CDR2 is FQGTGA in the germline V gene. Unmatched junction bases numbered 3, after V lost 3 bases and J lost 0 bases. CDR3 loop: CASSFGGGSTDTQYF. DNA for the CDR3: TGTGCCAGCAGCTTCGGGGGAGGGAGCACAGATACGCAGTATTTT.

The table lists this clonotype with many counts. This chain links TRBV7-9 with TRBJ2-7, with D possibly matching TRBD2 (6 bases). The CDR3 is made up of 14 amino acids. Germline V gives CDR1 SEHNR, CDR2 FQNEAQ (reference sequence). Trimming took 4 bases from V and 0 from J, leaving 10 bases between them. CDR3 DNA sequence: TGTGCCAGCAGCTGGGACTGGAGCTCCTACGAGCAGTACTTC. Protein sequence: CASSWDWSSYEQYF.